This T cell receptor (beta chain) derives from a study of CD8 T cells in ankylosing spondylitis. In making TCR beta libraries, quantitative 5'-RACE with molecular barcodes was used. Each CDR3 protein gets one entry after TCRdb re-called the 5' RACE reads with MiXCR. This sample has a few hundred thousand distinct CDR3 sequences; 20% to 30% occur once, and the top ten carry more than 0.6%. This clonotype came up a few times. Its antigen is not known. Germline V gene lookup returns CDR1 MDHEN and CDR2 SYDVKM. There are 15 residues in the CDR3. Trimming cost V 4 bases and J 10 bases, with 22 bases left between them. Findings and caveats of the study: Several of the motif variants were reported before in synovial fluid and blood from reactive arthritis. The disease-linked clones had a CD8+ phenotype and low blood frequencies. The authors reported significant enrichment of disease-linked clones in matched ankylosing spondylitis synovial fluid.

The TCR was taken from a male donor with ankylosing spondylitis or in good health (not recorded which). This chain uses TRBV28 with TRBJ2-5; weak D call: TRBD2 (7 bases). Sequences were obtained from blood, either unsorted or a sorted T cell fraction (not recorded which). CDR3 region: CASSSGGRMEQGQYF. The CDR3 DNA reads as TGTGCCAGCAGTTCCGGGGGGAGAATGGAACAGGGCCAGTACTTC.